The text below deals with one T cell receptor beta chain. The germline V gene encodes CDR1 GTSNPN and CDR2 SVGIG (reference sequence). The J segment lost 6 bases and the V segment lost 4 bases, leaving 7 bases of the junction unmatched. This CDR3 spans 13 amino acids. The data were taken from a study of blood T cell repertoires in COVID-19. About the research overall: The study drew acute and convalescent COVID-19 samples from the United States, Italy and Spain. PBMCs, B-cell-depleted T cells, or T cells provided the cDNA or gDNA that made up the material.

Original processing notes: Estimation of nucleated cell counts relied on the amplification of reference gene primers. The data were produced by immunoSEQ multiplex PCR, yet TCRdb's version contains in-frame clones alone and is incomplete. For V, J and clone size, that table is used; D and trimming come from the DNA. The table lists roughly 230,000 clones, around 85% of them singletons. The Seattle patients joined while their infection was active and were tracked longitudinally afterward. This clonotype was obtained from a man aged 50-59 years with COVID-19, enrolled during active disease. The chain recombines TRBV30 with TRBJ2-3, with TRBD2 identical over 7 bases. The material sequenced was peripheral blood. The CDR3 region is CAWTGPGGDTQYF. In DNA form, the CDR3 reads TGTGCCTGGACAGGGCCGGGGGGTGATACGCAGTATTTT.